What follows describes a single T cell receptor (beta chain). The antigen remains undetermined. The data belong to a study of cytomegalovirus exposure and HLA in healthy donors. Germline CDR1 reads LNHDA; CDR2 reads SQIVND (reference sequence). This CDR3 is 15 amino acids long. Trimming removed 3 bases at V and 3 bases at J, with 14 bases between. Assay: immunoSEQ multiplex PCR; the TCRdb copy retains only in-frame clones and omits some. Of roughly 220,000 clones listed, 80% to 95% are singletons. Study observations and caveats: The study put about 180 TCR beta chains on its list as cytomegalovirus-associated. While the bulk of TCR sequences proved rare, some public TCRs turned up in many donors.

This chain uses TRBV19 with TRBJ1-2; maybe TRBD1 (5 bases). The sequence derives from a woman under 30 in good health and CMV-seronegative. Sample: PBMCs. The CDR3 protein is CASSIGQGRDYGYTF. In DNA, the CDR3 is TGTGCCAGTAGTATCGGTCAGGGTCGGGACTATGGCTACACCTTC.